Listed here are 12 T cell receptor beta chains from one sample, sequenced in a study of CD8 T cells in ankylosing spondylitis. TCRdb reanalysed the 5' RACE reads using MiXCR and keeps one entry per CDR3 protein. The sample records roughly 150,000 distinct CDR3 sequences, around 32% being singletons. Sequencing was done on a sample of synovial fluid, either unsorted or a sorted T cell fraction (not recorded which). The receptors were sampled from a male donor with ankylosing spondylitis.

The chain carries TRBV19 and TRBJ1-2; 7 nucleotides line up with TRBD1. Trimming cost V 4 bases and J 6 bases; bases outside gene matches: 20. The CDR3 sequence is 18 residues long. Germline loops: CDR1 LNHDA, CDR2 SQIVND (reference sequence). The CDR3 reads CASSRLGQVLKHFNGYTF. The CDR3 bases are TGTGCCAGTAGTAGGCTCGGACAGGTCCTCAAGCACTTCAATGGCTACACCTTC.

A remark on this clonotype: At one boundary the junction diverges from the germline segment, which might be a read error. V usage is TRBV12-3 or TRBV12-4 and J usage is TRBJ1-5; 7 positions match TRBD1. The length of the CDR3 is 15 residues. The CDR3 nucleotides read TGTGCCAGCAGTTTAGGGGGAGGGGGCAAACAGCCCCAGCATTTT. It encodes CASSLGGGGKQPQHF.

This clonotype was counted between two and nine times. The chain combines TRBV6-1 with TRBJ2-5; TRBD2 aligns across 7 bases. Germline V CDR1 and CDR2: MNHNS, SASEGT. V lost 5 bases and J lost 5; bases outside the gene matches: 11. The CDR3 consists of 15 residues. This CDR3 is CASSPWVSGWETQYF. The CDR3 DNA follows: TGTGCCAGCAGTCCATGGGTTAGCGGGTGGGAGACCCAGTACTTC.

For this clonotype: A read error may account for a junction end that differs from germline. The V and J genes are TRBV7-7 and TRBJ2-5, with D possibly TRBD2 on 5 matching bases. The CDR3 has 15 amino acids. Looked up from germline, CDR1 is SSHAT and CDR2 is FNYEAQ (reference sequence). CDR3 loop: CASSRQPGNQETQYF. The CDR3 DNA follows: TGTGCTAGCAGCCGCCAGCCGGGGAACCAAGAGACCCAGTACTTC.

The CDR3 loop is CASSPDRGLGNTEAFF. The CDR3 DNA follows: TGTGCCAGCAGTCCAGACAGGGGGCTCGGGAACACTGAAGCTTTCTTT. The chain joins TRBV4-2 to TRBJ1-1; the match to TRBD1 covers 10 bases. The CDR3 is 16 amino acids. Per germline, CDR1 LGHNA and CDR2 YNFKEQ. The junction had 8 bases not matched to a gene; V was cut back by 6 bases and J by 1 base.

This clonotype was observed a single time. This rearrangement joins TRBV6-1 to TRBJ2-7; D uncertain. CDR1 is MNHNS and CDR2 is SASEGT in the germline V gene. The CDR3 contains 14 residues. V was shortened by 6 bases and J by 6 bases, with 18 bases between the two germline ends. CDR3 sequence reads: CASRSPNSAAEQYF. Written as DNA, the CDR3 is TGTGCCAGCAGGTCCCCCAACTCGGCGGCCGAGCAGTACTTC.

This clonotype was counted a few times. The rearrangement joins TRBV5-1 to TRBJ2-5; 7 bases match TRBD2. CDR1 is SGHRS and CDR2 is YFSETQ in the germline V gene. This CDR3 is 15 amino acids long. J was trimmed by 5 bases and V by 4 bases; bases with no gene match: 11. CDR3 region: CASSLQSGGRETQYF. The CDR3 coding sequence is TGCGCCAGCAGCCTGCAGTCGGGAGGAAGGGAGACCCAGTACTTC.

The V and J genes are TRBV12-3 or TRBV12-4 and TRBJ1-2; tentatively, D is TRBD1 (6 bases). This CDR3 contains 12 residues. V was shortened by 10 bases and J by 4 bases, with 13 bases between the two germline ends. The CDR3 region is CATLQGPYGYTF. The CDR3 region has the DNA TGTGCCACTTTACAGGGACCCTATGGCTACACCTTC.

The chain employs TRBV20-1 and TRBJ2-5; 10 nucleotides align to TRBD2. The CDR3 consists of 14 residues. CDR1 and CDR2 (germline): DFQATT, SNEGSKA (reference sequence). The J segment lost 2 bases and the V segment lost 4 bases, leaving 4 bases of the junction unmatched. The CDR3 loop reads CSAIASGGQETQYF. The CDR3 DNA reads TGCAGTGCTATAGCTAGCGGGGGACAAGAGACCCAGTACTTC.

This clonotype was recorded a few times. The chain couples TRBV6-5 to TRBJ2-4, with 10 bases matching TRBD2. J lost 2 bases, V lost 2 bases, and 3 bases had no gene match. In germline, CDR1 is MNHEY, CDR2 SVGAGI. This CDR3 comprises 16 residues. The DNA of the CDR3 is TGTGCCAGCAGTTACGTTAGCGGGGGGCCCAAAAACATTCAGTACTTC. Amino acid sequence: CASSYVSGGPKNIQYF.

V gene TRBV11-2 combines with J gene TRBJ1-1; D may be TRBD1 (6 bases). V dropped 5 bases and J dropped 0 bases, with 10 bases sitting between them. Germline lookup yields CDR1 SGHAT and CDR2 FQNNGV. The CDR3 has 14 amino acids. This CDR3 is CASSPGEMNTEAFF. CDR3 bases: TGTGCCAGCAGCCCAGGGGAGATGAACACTGAAGCTTTCTTT.

This rearrangement joins TRBV6-1 to TRBJ2-7, with TRBD2 matching 8 bases. This CDR3 spans 14 amino acids. V lost 6 bases and J lost 2; bases outside the gene matches: 6. Looked up from germline, CDR1 is MNHNS and CDR2 is SASEGT. CDR3 in DNA: TGTGCCAGCAGACAAACTAGCGGTCCCTACGAGCAGTACTTC. This encodes CASRQTSGPYEQYF.